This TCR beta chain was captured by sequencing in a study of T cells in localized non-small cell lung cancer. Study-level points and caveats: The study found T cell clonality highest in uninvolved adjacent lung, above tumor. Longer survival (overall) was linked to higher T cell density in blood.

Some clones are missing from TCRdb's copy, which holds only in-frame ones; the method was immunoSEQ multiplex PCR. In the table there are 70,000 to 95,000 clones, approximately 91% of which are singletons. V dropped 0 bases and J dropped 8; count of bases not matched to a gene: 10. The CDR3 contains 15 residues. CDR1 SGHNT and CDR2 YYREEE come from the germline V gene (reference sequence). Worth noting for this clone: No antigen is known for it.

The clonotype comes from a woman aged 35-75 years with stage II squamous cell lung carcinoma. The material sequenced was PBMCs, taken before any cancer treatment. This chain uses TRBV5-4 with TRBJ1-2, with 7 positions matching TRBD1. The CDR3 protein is CASSLEPRQGSGYTF. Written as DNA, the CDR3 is TGTGCCAGCAGCTTGGAGCCCCGACAGGGTAGCGGCTACACCTTC. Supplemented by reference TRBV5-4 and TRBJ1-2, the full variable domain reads ETGVTQSPTHLIKTRGQQVTLRCSSQSGHNTVSWYQQALGQGPQFIFQYYREEENGRGNFPPRFSGLQFPNYSSELNVNALELDDSALYLCASSLEPRQGSGYTFGSGTRLTVV.